This T cell receptor beta chain came from a study of CD8 T cells in Susac syndrome. Isolation of CD8+ and CD4+ T cells was performed negatively, whereas enrichment of TEMRA cells was done by FACS. With random hexamers, reverse transcription was performed on roughly 0.45 to 1 ug of RNA. Amplification of TCR beta CDR3 spanned 54 Vbeta and 13 Jbeta via immunoSEQ multiplex PCR. Each CDR3 protein gets one entry after TCRdb re-called the immunoSEQ multiplex PCR reads with MiXCR. The profile shows about 150,000 distinct CDR3 sequences, about 90% of them singletons. Trimming removed 4 bases from V and 4 bases from J; junction bases left unmatched: 9. This CDR3 region has 15 residues. Germline V gene sequence: CDR1 LNHDA, CDR2 SQIVND (reference sequence).

Specimen: CD4+ T cells from PBMCs. This TCR came from a human donor in good health. The chain is built from TRBV19 and TRBJ1-2; 7 bases map to TRBD1. CDR3 coding DNA: TGTGCCAGTAGTACCTTCGGACAGGATGTCTATGGCTACACCTTC. Protein product: CASSTFGQDVYGYTF.